This T cell receptor (beta chain) was documented in a study of regulatory T cells in long-lasting Graves disease. This clonotype was counted a few times. Time point defined: newly diagnosed GD, antithyroid drugs for less than 3 months. Researchers made the TCR library from RNA that was extracted from PBMCs. Both iRepertoire HTBI primers and Arm-PCR of CDR3 regions were used to build the TCR beta libraries. TCRdb redid the calling of the multiplex PCR reads with MiXCR, one entry per CDR3 protein. Of about 610,000 distinct CDR3 sequences in the sample, about 16% were seen once. This CDR3 has 14 amino acids. The germline gives CDR1 KGHDR, CDR2 SFDVKD. V lost 7 bases and J lost 1, with 11 bases in between. The same sample was also used in a study of T cells in Graves' hyperthyroidism and ophthalmopathy. That study adds: Researchers ran a first-round RT-PCR on the TCR CDR3 using the HTBI primer set.

The rearrangement links TRBV24-1 to TRBJ2-3, with no clear D. The specimen comprised peripheral blood mononuclear cells (PBMCs), sampled at new diagnosis, from a patient treated with antithyroid drugs. This receptor was taken from a man younger than 35 with Graves disease. The CDR3 region has the DNA TGTGCCACCAGCGCCTCTGGGGGCACAGATACGCAGTATTTT. Translation gives CATSASGGTDTQYF.